The T cell receptor beta chain under discussion was sequenced for a study of blood T cells in healthy people across ages. V lost 0 bases, J lost 4 bases, and 9 bases stayed unmatched. Germline V gene data show CDR1 as DFQATT and CDR2 as SNEGSKA (reference sequence). This CDR3 comprises 15 residues. This clonotype was seen more than once but under ten times. A second 7 to 11 cycle PCR used barcoded and J-beta primers. TCRdb independently ran MiXCR on the 5' RACE reads; one entry per CDR3 protein. In the table there are under 1,100,000 distinct CDR3 sequences, under 30% of which are singletons. Another study also made use of these data, one on T cells of mothers and their children. That study adds: During the second PCR, the M1S primer introduced sample barcodes along with 2-4 random nucleotides. The study obtained over 8 million TCR beta CDR3 reads per mother and some 3 million per child.

The sample consisted of blood. This sequence was found in a girl aged 2-10 years in good health. The rearrangement links TRBV20-1 to TRBJ2-7; TRBD2 aligns across 7 bases. The CDR3 sequence is CSARDGGGWGYEQYF. CDR3 nucleotides: TGCAGTGCTAGAGACGGGGGAGGGTGGGGGTACGAGCAGTACTTC.